The next 27 T cell receptor beta chains were all read from a single sample in a study of T cells after yellow fever vaccination. TCRdb reprocessed the 5' RACE reads with MiXCR, giving one entry per CDR3 protein. The table records about 500,000 distinct CDR3 sequences, roughly 17% of them present only once. The specimen comprised PBMCs, sampled about 5 days after the first yellow fever vaccination. These receptor sequences come from a man between 18 and 29 years old who received the YFV17D yellow fever vaccine.

Only a few counts were recorded for this clonotype. This chain links TRBV18 with TRBJ1-3, with a weak D call TRBD1 (6 bases). CDR3 length: 17 amino acids. The V gene's germline CDR1 is KGHSH and CDR2 LQKENI. V lost 3 bases, J lost 4 bases, and 19 bases lay in between. The CDR3 here is CASSPRSSGGEGNTIYF. CDR3 bases: TGTGCCAGCTCACCCAGGTCCTCCGGGGGCGAGGGAAACACCATATATTTT.

In this sample, this clonotype turned up a few times. The chain employs TRBV7-9 and TRBJ2-3, with D maybe TRBD2 (6 bases). CDR1 SEHNR and CDR2 FQNEAQ come from the germline V gene (reference sequence). The CDR3 sequence is 16 residues long. V lost 5 bases, J lost 6 bases, and 21 bases lay in between. The CDR3 DNA reads as TGTGCCAGCAGCCCAGCAGGACTACGTGGCGGGGATACGCAGTATTTT. Translation gives CASSPAGLRGGDTQYF. The whole variable domain, remainder taken from reference TRBV7-9 and TRBJ2-3, is DTGVSQNPRHKITKRGQNVTFRCDPISEHNRLYWYRQTLGQGPEFLTYFQNEAQLEKSRLLSDRFSAERPKGSFSTLEIQRTEQGDSAMYLCASSPAGLRGGDTQYFGPGTRLTVL.

This clonotype was counted a few times. V and J are TRBV4-1 and TRBJ1-4; possibly TRBD1 for D (5 bases). Germline V gene sequence: CDR1 MGHRA, CDR2 YSYEKL. The V and J ends lost 2 bases and 4 bases respectively, with 11 bases between them. This CDR3 has 15 residues. The chain's CDR3 is CASSQPREGNEKLFF. DNA for the CDR3: TGCGCCAGCAGCCAACCCAGGGAGGGTAATGAAAAACTGTTTTTT.

J is TRBJ2-5 and V is TRBV27; 12 bases line up with TRBD2. The germline CDR1 and CDR2 sequences are MNHEY and SMNVEV (reference sequence). CDR3 length: 17 amino acids. V lost 6 bases and J lost 4; bases outside the gene matches: 12. The CDR3 protein is CASSPQVGLAGIETQYF. The DNA of the CDR3 is TGTGCCAGCAGCCCCCAGGTTGGACTAGCGGGGATAGAGACCCAGTACTTC.

The V gene is TRBV29-1, the J gene TRBJ1-1; the D is unclear. This CDR3 region has 12 residues. Trimming left V 4 bases short and J 4 bases short, with 10 bases between. Looked up from germline, CDR1 is SQVTM and CDR2 is ANQGSEA. The CDR3 DNA follows: TGCAGCGTTGTTTGGGCAGGCACTGAAGCTTTCTTT. It encodes CSVVWAGTEAFF. Full variable domain (missing parts from reference TRBV29-1 and TRBJ1-1): SAVISQKPSRDICQRGTSLTIQCQVDSQVTMMFWYRQQPGQSLTLIATANQGSEATYESGFVIDKFPISRPNLTFSTLTVSNMSPEDSSIYLCSVVWAGTEAFFGQGTRLTVV.

This clonotype was recorded many times. The J gene is TRBJ1-1, the V gene TRBV7-2, with D maybe TRBD1 (5 bases). The V gene lost 4 bases and the J gene lost 0 bases, with 6 bases spanning the gap. This CDR3 spans 13 amino acids. The germline V gene has CDR1 SGHTA and CDR2 FQGNSA. The CDR3 region is CASSSTVNTEAFF. CDR3 nucleotides: TGTGCCAGCAGCTCGACAGTGAACACTGAAGCTTTCTTT.

This clonotype was seen at least ten times. The chain has TRBV12-3 or TRBV12-4 and TRBJ2-3; 10 bases are shared with TRBD1. Losses at the gene ends were 7 bases for V and 6 bases for J; bases not matched to a gene: 4. The CDR3 extends over 13 amino acids. CDR3 amino acids: CASTKGQGDTQYF. The CDR3 DNA is TGTGCCAGCACCAAGGGACAGGGGGATACGCAGTATTTT.

This clonotype was observed a handful of times. V usage is TRBV7-9 and J usage is TRBJ1-6, with TRBD1 as a possible D gene (5 bases). Germline-derived CDR1 and CDR2 are SEHNR and FQNEAQ (reference sequence). The CDR3 has 14 amino acids. The ends were cut back, 5 bases at V and 3 bases at J, with 8 bases in the middle. The CDR3 nucleotides read TGTGCCAGCAGCCCACAGGACTATAATTCACCCCTCCACTTT. Its translation: CASSPQDYNSPLHF.

The chain combines TRBV7-9 with TRBJ1-5; 7 bases line up with TRBD1. After removal of 5 bases from V and 7 bases from J, the junction contained 5 bases not matched to a gene. This CDR3 has 13 residues. Germline V lookup: CDR1 SEHNR, CDR2 FQNEAQ (reference sequence). CDR3 in amino acids: CASSTQGRQPQHF. DNA of the CDR3: TGTGCCAGCAGCACACAGGGGCGGCAGCCCCAGCATTTT.

The count of this clonotype is one. J is TRBJ2-7 and V is TRBV2, with unresolved D. V was pared by 6 bases and J by 2 bases, with 11 bases between. The V gene's germline CDR1 is SNHLY and CDR2 FYNNEI. The CDR3 length is 13 residues. The CDR3 nucleotides are TGTGCCAGCAGGCGGACCTTAACCTACGAGCAGTACTTC. Translation: CASRRTLTYEQYF. Using reference TRBV2 and TRBJ2-7 for the parts outside the CDR3, the full variable domain is EPEVTQTPSHQVTQMGQEVILRCVPISNHLYFYWYRQILGQKVEFLVSFYNNEISEKSEIFDDQFSVERPDGSNFTLKIRSTKLEDSAMYFCASRRTLTYEQYFGPGTRLTVT.

The chain employs TRBV24-1 and TRBJ2-3; 11 bases match TRBD2. The CDR3 has 16 residues. J gave up 5 bases and V 4 bases, and 7 bases lay outside the gene matches. CDR1 and CDR2 from the germline V gene are KGHDR and SFDVKD. CDR3 region: CATSDPGTSGGDTQYF. The CDR3 nucleotides read TGTGCCACCAGTGACCCCGGGACTAGCGGTGGAGATACGCAGTATTTT.

The gene calls are TRBV27 and TRBJ2-7; D might be TRBD1 (6 bases). Trimming pared 7 bases from V and 1 base from J, leaving 11 bases between. Germline CDR1 and CDR2: MNHEY and SMNVEV (reference sequence). The CDR3 extends over 13 amino acids. The DNA for the CDR3 is TGTGCCAGCATTCCGACAGGTTCCTACGAGCAGTACGTC. Encoded protein: CASIPTGSYEQYV.

This clonotype was seen a handful of times. The chain links TRBV28 to TRBJ2-3, with D tentatively TRBD2 (8 bases). CDR3 size: 19 residues. V was cut by 5 bases and J by 4 bases, with 28 bases left in between. Germline CDR1 and CDR2: MDHEN and SYDVKM. The CDR3 here is CASSPGTAGEYSSPDTQYF. The CDR3 coding sequence is TGTGCCAGCAGTCCTGGGACAGCGGGGGAATATTCTTCTCCAGATACGCAGTATTTT.

The chain employs TRBV12-3 or TRBV12-4 and TRBJ1-2; D unclear. The V gene lost 6 bases and the J gene lost 8 bases, with 13 bases spanning the gap. This CDR3 region has 12 residues. The CDR3 DNA reads TGTGCCAGCAGCAACGACGAACGGGGCTACACCTTC. It codes for CASSNDERGYTF.

This clonotype turned up a few times. The chain uses TRBV12-3 or TRBV12-4 and TRBJ2-1; TRBD2 matches at 10 bases. V trimming: 6 bases; J trimming: 14 bases; junction bases outside the gene matches: 10. This CDR3 has 13 residues. The CDR3 protein is CASSAGLARFKFF. The CDR3 DNA is TGTGCCAGCAGCGCGGGACTAGCGAGGTTTAAGTTCTTC.

This clonotype was found many times. This chain connects TRBV7-6 to TRBJ1-4; D is unresolved. CDR1 and CDR2 from the germline V gene are SGHVS and FNYEAQ. V was pared by 0 bases and J by 5 bases, with 4 bases between. There are 13 residues in the CDR3. For the CDR3, the DNA is TGTGCCAGCAGCTTAGCAGGGAATGAAAAACTGTTTTTT. It is translated as CASSLAGNEKLFF. Using reference TRBV7-6 and TRBJ1-4 for the parts outside the CDR3, the full variable domain is GAGVSQSPRYKVTKRGQDVALRCDPISGHVSLYWYRQALGQGPEFLTYFNYEAQQDKSGLPNDRFSAERPEGSISTLTIQRTEQRDSAMYRCASSLAGNEKLFFGSGTQLSVL.

J is TRBJ1-1 and V is TRBV20-1; D is unclear. Germline lookup yields CDR1 DFQATT and CDR2 SNEGSKA (reference sequence). The CDR3 length is 14 residues. The germline V and J ends were trimmed by 5 bases and 5 bases, with 18 bases remaining between them. CDR3: CSAPRNNWGTEAFF. The CDR3 bases are TGCAGTGCTCCTCGCAATAATTGGGGAACTGAAGCTTTCTTT.

The chain joins TRBV7-8 to TRBJ1-2; perhaps TRBD1 as D (6 bases). Trimming shortened V by 5 bases and J by 0 bases, and 22 bases separated the two germline ends. Germline CDR1 SGHVS, CDR2 FQNEAQ. CDR3 length: 18 residues. In DNA, the CDR3 is TGTGCCAGCAGCCTCCTCTGGGGGCCCCCGGGAGCTAACTATGGCTACACCTTC. Amino acid sequence: CASSLLWGPPGANYGYTF. The full variable domain, in which reference TRBV7-8 and TRBJ1-2 provide the parts outside the CDR3, is GAGVSQSPRYKVAKRGQDVALRCDPISGHVSLFWYQQALGQGPEFLTYFQNEAQLDKSGLPSDRFFAERPEGSVSTLKIQRTQQEDSAVYLCASSLLWGPPGANYGYTFGSGTRLTVV.

In its sample, this clonotype was seen a few times. The chain links TRBV20-1 to TRBJ1-4; 7 nucleotides agree with TRBD1. J gave up 6 bases and V 4 bases, and 2 bases lay outside the gene matches. CDR3 length equals 12 residues. Germline-derived CDR1 and CDR2 are DFQATT and SNEGSKA (reference sequence). The DNA of the CDR3 is TGCAGTGCTACCGGGACAGATGAAAAACTGTTTTTT. Translated, it gives CSATGTDEKLFF.

This clonotype was detected a few times. V and J are TRBV6-1 and TRBJ2-7, with 11 bases lining up with TRBD2. Trimming took 6 bases from V and 6 from J; bases not matched to a gene: 7. The CDR3 has 14 amino acids. The germline V gene encodes CDR1 MNHNS and CDR2 SASEGT. The CDR3: CASRRPGTSGEQYF. CDR3 in DNA: TGTGCCAGCAGACGACCAGGGACTAGCGGCGAGCAGTACTTC.

The rearrangement links TRBV7-3 to TRBJ1-1, with TRBD1 as a possible D gene (6 bases). This CDR3 region has 13 residues. Trimming took 10 bases from V and 1 from J, leaving 13 bases between them. Per the germline V gene, CDR1 is SGHTA and CDR2 is FQGTGA. CDR3 protein: CATARGANTEAFF. The CDR3 nucleotides read TGTGCCACCGCCCGGGGGGCGAACACTGAAGCTTTCTTT.

This clonotype was detected only a few times. The rearrangement links TRBV14 to TRBJ1-1; D is possibly TRBD1 (6 bases). CDR1 is SGHDN and CDR2 is FVKESK in the germline V gene. CDR3 length: 13 residues. V was cut by 9 bases and J by 2 bases, with 13 bases left in between. CDR3 nucleotides: TGTGCCAGTCTCGGACAGCCTAACACTGAAGCTTTCTTT. It encodes CASLGQPNTEAFF.

V is TRBV6-5 and J is TRBJ1-1; possible D gene TRBD1, 6 bases. Germline lookup yields CDR1 MNHEY and CDR2 SVGAGI. The CDR3 totals 13 residues. V was pared by 4 bases and J by 3 bases, with 9 bases between. The CDR3 bases are TGTGCCAGCAGTTCCCACAGGGACACTGAAGCTTTCTTT. Protein: CASSSHRDTEAFF.

The rearrangement links TRBV27 to TRBJ2-1; possibly TRBD2 for D (7 bases). Germline V lookup: CDR1 MNHEY, CDR2 SMNVEV (reference sequence). V shed 4 bases and J shed 9 bases, with 19 bases lying between them. The CDR3 contains 15 residues. The CDR3: CASSSLGGASGEQFF. The CDR3 DNA is TGTGCCAGCAGTTCCCTAGGGGGGGCGAGCGGTGAGCAGTTCTTC.

DNA for the CDR3: TGCAGTGCTAGTGACAGGGGATTGGATTCACCCCTCCACTTT. This codes for CSASDRGLDSPLHF. V gene TRBV20-1 combines with J gene TRBJ1-6; 8 nucleotides align to TRBD1. CDR1 and CDR2 (germline): DFQATT, SNEGSKA (reference sequence). The CDR3 loop spans 14 amino acids. Trimming took 3 bases from V and 8 from J; bases not matched to a gene: 6.

The chain links TRBV7-2 to TRBJ2-7, with D possibly being TRBD2 (5 bases). There are 14 residues in the CDR3. Germline CDR1 and CDR2: SGHTA and FQGNSA. V dropped 3 bases and J dropped 0 bases, with 9 bases sitting between them. The chain's CDR3 is CASSFTGISYEQYV. The CDR3 region has the DNA TGTGCCAGCAGCTTTACCGGGATCTCCTACGAGCAGTACGTC.

Concerning this clonotype itself: One junction end disagrees with the germline gene, perhaps due to a read error. The chain couples TRBV5-1 to TRBJ2-7; TRBD2 agrees at 9 bases. CDR3 length: 14 residues. CDR1 is SGHRS, CDR2 YFSETQ, per germline. The CDR3, as DNA: TGCGCCACCCACCCTAGCGGGGCTTCCTACAAGCAGTACTTC. Protein sequence: CATHPSGASYKQYF.